The rows below give T cell receptor beta chains drawn from one sample of a study of identical twins. Each CDR3 protein is one row after TCRdb ran MiXCR on the 5' RACE reads. The sample holds about 220,000 distinct CDR3 sequences, 6% to 8.5% seen once. These records were also assigned to another study, of yellow fever vaccine responses in identical twins.

Sequencing was carried out using CD8+ T cells sorted from blood. The receptors here all came from a young woman in good health. Both conserved end residues are part of each CDR3. The order of the fields is V gene, clone size, J gene, D gene, CDR3 protein, CDR3 DNA. The D gene is left open where the match is weak. Some rows mark clone size as missing; the rest say once, few, many or name a class of expanded clone.

V: TRBV28
size: many
J: TRBJ1-5
D: NA
CDR3: CASNRDTYQPQHF
DNA: TGTGCCAGCAACCGGGACACCTATCAGCCCCAGCATTTT

V: TRBV20-1
size: NA
J: TRBJ2-3
D: TRBD2
CDR3: CSASPQLAGWADTQYF
DNA: TGCAGTGCTAGTCCCCAGCTAGCGGGGTGGGCAGATACGCAGTATTTT

V: TRBV14
size: NA
J: TRBJ2-1
D: NA
CDR3: CASSQDGGTPYNEQFF
DNA: TGTGCCAGCAGCCAAGATGGGGGGACCCCCTACAATGAGCAGTTCTTC

V: TRBV7-9
size: many
J: TRBJ1-2
D: TRBD1
CDR3: CASSDGTGGPANYGYTF
DNA: TGTGCCAGCAGCGATGGGACAGGGGGTCCCGCTAACTATGGCTACACCTTC

V: TRBV12-3/TRBV12-4
size: NA
J: TRBJ2-5
D: TRBD1
CDR3: CASSFDPGQGIGETQYF
DNA: TGTGCCAGCAGTTTTGACCCGGGACAGGGGATCGGAGAGACCCAGTACTTC

V: TRBV20-1
size: few
J: TRBJ2-1
D: TRBD2
CDR3: CSARVGAGGLYNEQFF
DNA: TGCAGTGCTAGAGTGGGGGCGGGGGGTCTTTACAATGAGCAGTTCTTC

V: TRBV4-1
size: NA
J: TRBJ2-1
D: NA
CDR3: CASSQGLEDEQFF
DNA: TGCGCCAGCAGCCAAGGACTAGAGGATGAGCAGTTCTTC

V: TRBV20-1
size: many
J: TRBJ2-7
D: TRBD1
CDR3: CSARDLGTGDSYEQYF
DNA: TGCAGTGCTAGAGATTTGGGGACAGGGGACTCCTACGAGCAGTACTTC

V: TRBV28
size: many
J: TRBJ2-7
D: TRBD2
CDR3: CASSFVREVTYEQYF
DNA: TGTGCCAGCAGTTTTGTCCGGGAGGTAACCTACGAGCAGTACTTC

V: TRBV2
size: NA
J: TRBJ2-1
D: TRBD2
CDR3: CASSVTLAGNNEQFF
DNA: TGTGCCAGCAGTGTGACACTAGCGGGGAATAATGAGCAGTTCTTC

V: TRBV6-1
size: many
J: TRBJ2-1
D: TRBD1
CDR3: CASSRTGTDEQFF
DNA: TGTGCCAGCAGCCGGACAGGTACGGATGAGCAGTTCTTC

V: TRBV11-2
size: NA
J: TRBJ2-1
D: NA
CDR3: CASSLDIRREQFF
DNA: TGTGCCAGCAGCTTAGATATTAGAAGGGAGCAGTTCTTC

V: TRBV5-1
size: few
J: TRBJ2-7
D: TRBD1
CDR3: CASSPDRGFDEQYF
DNA: TGCGCCAGCAGCCCGGACAGGGGTTTCGACGAGCAGTACTTC

V: TRBV21-1
size: few
J: TRBJ2-6
D: NA
CDR3: CASSKGRQGPFSSGANVLTF
DNA: TGTGCCAGCAGCAAAGGGAGACAGGGTCCTTTCAGCTCTGGGGCCAACGTCCTGACTTTC